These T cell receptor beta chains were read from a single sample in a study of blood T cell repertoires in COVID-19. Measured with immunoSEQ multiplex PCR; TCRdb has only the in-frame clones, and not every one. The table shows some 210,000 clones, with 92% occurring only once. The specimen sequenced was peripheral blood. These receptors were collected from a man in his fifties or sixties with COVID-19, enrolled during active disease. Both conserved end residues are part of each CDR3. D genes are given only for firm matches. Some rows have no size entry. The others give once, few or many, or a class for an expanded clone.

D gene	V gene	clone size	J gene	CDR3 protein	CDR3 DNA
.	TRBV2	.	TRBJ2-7	CASSEGRYSYEQYF	TGTGCCAGCAGTGAAGGCAGGTATTCCTACGAGCAGTACTTC
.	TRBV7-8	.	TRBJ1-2	CASSLGVPNYGYTF	TGTGCCAGCAGCTTAGGAGTACCGAACTATGGCTACACCTTC
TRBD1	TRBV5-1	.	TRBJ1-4	CASSPDRANEKLFF	TGCGCCAGCAGCCCGGACAGGGCTAATGAAAAACTGTTTTTT
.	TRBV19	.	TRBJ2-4	CASSIDEVRQYF	TGTGCCAGTAGTATAGATGAGGTACGTCAGTACTTC
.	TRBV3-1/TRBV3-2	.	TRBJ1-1	CATRWGGNTEAFF	TGTGCCACTAGATGGGGGGGGAACACTGAAGCTTTCTTT
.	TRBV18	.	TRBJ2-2	CASSPRQELGELFF	TGTGCCAGCTCACCCAGACAGGAACTGGGGGAGCTGTTTTTT
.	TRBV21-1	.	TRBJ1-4	CASSKAIRPGPNEKLFF	TGTGCCAGCAGCAAAGCAATAAGGCCGGGTCCGAATGAAAAACTGTTTTTT
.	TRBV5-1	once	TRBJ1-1	CASSGGDGFEAFF	TGCGCCAGCAGCGGCGGGGACGGCTTTGAAGCTTTCTTT
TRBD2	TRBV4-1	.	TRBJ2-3	CASSQDGSGATDTQYF	TGCGCCAGCAGCCAAGATGGTAGCGGGGCCACAGATACGCAGTATTTT
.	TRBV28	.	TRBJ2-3	CASNGAGRTDTQYF	TGTGCCAGCAATGGGGCAGGTCGGACAGATACGCAGTATTTT
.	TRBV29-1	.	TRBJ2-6	CSVGGTLPGANVLTF	TGCAGCGTTGGAGGGACACTCCCTGGGGCCAACGTCCTGACTTTC
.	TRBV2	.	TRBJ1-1	CASSALRGITEAFF	TGTGCCAGCAGCGCACTCAGGGGAATCACTGAAGCTTTCTTT
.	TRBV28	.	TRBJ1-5	CASRRYASNQPQHF	TGTGCCAGCAGACGCTACGCGAGCAATCAGCCCCAGCATTTT
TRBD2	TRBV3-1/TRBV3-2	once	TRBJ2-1	CASSLGAGLAAEQFF	TGTGCCAGCAGCCTCGGGGCGGGACTAGCTGCTGAGCAGTTCTTC
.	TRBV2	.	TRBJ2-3	CASAGTFRTDTQYF	TGTGCCAGCGCCGGGACTTTCCGCACAGATACGCAGTATTTT
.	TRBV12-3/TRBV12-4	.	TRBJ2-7	CASSTVPPIEQYF	TGTGCCAGCAGCACCGTGCCTCCTATAGAGCAGTACTTC
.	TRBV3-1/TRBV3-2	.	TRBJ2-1	CASSYGGGGYEQFF	TGTGCCAGCAGCTATGGCGGGGGCGGGTATGAGCAGTTCTTC
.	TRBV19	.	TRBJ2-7	CASTTSGSYEQYF	TGTGCCAGCACCACCTCAGGGTCCTACGAGCAGTACTTC
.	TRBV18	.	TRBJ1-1	CASSPSGFEAFF	TGTGCCAGCTCACCTTCAGGATTCGAAGCTTTCTTT
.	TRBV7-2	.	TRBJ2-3	CASSLDSRFVGTDTQYF	TGTGCCAGCAGCTTAGATTCGAGGTTCGTCGGCACAGATACGCAGTATTTT
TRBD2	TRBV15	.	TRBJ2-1	CATSRGTSGSADEQFF	TGTGCCACCAGCAGAGGGACTAGCGGGAGTGCCGATGAGCAGTTCTTC
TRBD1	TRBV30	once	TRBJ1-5	CAWGTGTLSDQPQHF	TGTGCCTGGGGGACAGGGACCCTGTCTGATCAGCCCCAGCATTTT
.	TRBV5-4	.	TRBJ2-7	CASSPHTYEQYF	TGTGCCAGCAGCCCGCATACTTACGAGCAGTACTTC
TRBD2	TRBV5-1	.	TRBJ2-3	CASSLPLAGGDTQYF	TGCGCCAGCAGTCTCCCGCTAGCGGGAGGAGATACGCAGTATTTT
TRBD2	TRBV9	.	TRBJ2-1	CASSPGGGGSSVHNEQFF	TGTGCCAGCAGCCCCGGGGGTGGCGGGAGTTCCGTCCACAATGAGCAGTTCTTC
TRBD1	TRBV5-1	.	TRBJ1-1	CASSLAGTENTEAFF	TGCGCCAGCAGCTTGGCAGGGACAGAGAACACTGAAGCTTTCTTT
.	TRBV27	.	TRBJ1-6	CASSRGWAGRKANSPLHF	TGTGCCAGCAGCCGAGGCTGGGCGGGGAGAAAGGCTAATTCACCCCTCCACTTT
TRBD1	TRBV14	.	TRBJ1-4	CASSQRYDRGSEKLFF	TGTGCCAGCAGCCAAAGGTATGACAGGGGTAGCGAAAAACTGTTTTTT
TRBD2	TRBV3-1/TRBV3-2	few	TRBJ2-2	CASSRGLAVAGELFF	TGTGCCAGCAGCCGTGGACTAGCTGTGGCCGGGGAGCTGTTTTTT
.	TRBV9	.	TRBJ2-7	CASSVAQGPSYEQYF	TGTGCCAGCAGCGTAGCCCAGGGGCCTTCCTACGAGCAGTACTTC
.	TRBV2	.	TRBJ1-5	CASSDTGQRYSNQPQHF	TGTGCCAGCAGTGACACCGGACAGCGGTATAGCAATCAGCCCCAGCATTTT
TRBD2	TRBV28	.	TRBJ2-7	CASSLSGTSGSYEQYF	TGTGCCAGCAGTTTATCCGGGACTAGCGGGAGCTACGAGCAGTACTTC
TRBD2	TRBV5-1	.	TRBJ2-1	CASSFPTSAGGSSYNEQFF	TGCGCCAGCAGCTTTCCGACCTCCGCGGGAGGGAGCTCCTACAATGAGCAGTTCTTC
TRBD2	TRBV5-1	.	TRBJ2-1	CASRSSSGSMDEQFF	TGCGCCAGCAGGTCGTCTAGCGGGAGTATGGATGAGCAGTTCTTC
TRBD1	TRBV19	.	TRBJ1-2	CATKRVLDRADGYTF	TGTGCCACTAAAAGGGTCCTTGACAGGGCGGATGGCTACACCTTC
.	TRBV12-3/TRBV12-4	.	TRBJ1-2	CASSQTTGHGYTF	TGTGCCAGCAGCCAGACGACAGGCCACGGCTACACCTTC
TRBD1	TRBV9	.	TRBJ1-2	CASSGRTGGTEGYTF	TGTGCCAGCAGCGGAAGGACAGGGGGTACGGAGGGCTACACCTTC
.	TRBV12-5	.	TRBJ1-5	CASGLPRARGQPQHF	TGTGCTAGTGGTTTGCCCAGGGCCCGAGGTCAGCCCCAGCATTTT
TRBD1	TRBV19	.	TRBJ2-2	CASSTDRGQELFF	TGTGCCAGTAGTACTGACAGGGGGCAGGAGCTGTTTTTT
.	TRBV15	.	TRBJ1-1	CATSRDSWEGLNTEAFF	TGTGCCACCAGCAGAGATTCGTGGGAGGGGCTGAACACTGAAGCTTTCTTT
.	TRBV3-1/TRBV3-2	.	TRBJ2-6	CASSQGQISGANVLTF	TGTGCCAGCAGCCAAGGACAGATCTCTGGGGCCAACGTCCTGACTTTC
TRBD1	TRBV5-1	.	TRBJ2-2	CASSLRDRLVTGELFF	TGCGCCAGCAGCTTAAGGGACAGGTTGGTCACCGGGGAGCTGTTTTTT
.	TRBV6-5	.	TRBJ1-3	CASTGSTGNTIYF	TGTGCCAGTACAGGGTCAACTGGAAACACCATATATTTT
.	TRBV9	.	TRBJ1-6	CASSPRQGFNSPLHF	TGTGCCAGCAGCCCCCGGCAGGGGTTTAATTCACCCCTCCACTTT
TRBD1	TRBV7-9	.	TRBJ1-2	CASSLNIGDRGINGYTF	TGTGCCAGCAGCTTAAATATTGGGGACAGGGGTATTAATGGCTACACCTTC
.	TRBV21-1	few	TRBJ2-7	CASSNSGDGEQYF	TGTGCCAGCAGCAACTCAGGGGATGGGGAGCAGTACTTC